The 20 T cell receptor beta chains below were found in one sample sequenced in a study of OX40 agonist ivuxolimab in advanced cancers. TCRdb keeps only in-frame clones here, not all; method: immunoSEQ multiplex PCR. Seen here are some 83,000 clones, over 85% observed once, and the top ten hold about 6.4%. Sequenced material: CD4+ or CD8+ T cells sorted from blood, taken in a trial of the OX40 agonist ivuxolimab. Receptors originate from an adult with an advanced solid tumor such as melanoma, head and neck, liver or kidney cancer.

The CDR3 nucleotides are TGCGCCAGCAGCCCCGGAGGAACTGGAAACACCATATATTTT. Translation gives CASSPGGTGNTIYF. The V gene is TRBV4-1, the J gene TRBJ1-3, with D unclear. Trimming removed 4 bases at V and 2 bases at J, with 9 bases between. Per germline, CDR1 MGHRA and CDR2 YSYEKL. The CDR3 consists of 14 residues.

This clone was detected a few times. The rearrangement links TRBV2 to TRBJ1-2; weak D call: TRBD1 (5 bases). Trimming took off 4 bases at V and 2 bases at J, with 11 bases between the two ends. Germline lookup yields CDR1 SNHLY and CDR2 FYNNEI. The CDR3 sequence is 14 residues long. The CDR3 loop reads CASSAGKLNYGYTF. CDR3 sequence (DNA): TGTGCCAGCAGTGCAGGGAAGTTAAACTATGGCTACACCTTC.

V and J are TRBV5-3 and TRBJ1-5; TRBD1 aligns across 7 bases. TRBV5-3 has ORF status, its function being uncertain. The J segment lost 1 base and the V segment lost 2 bases, leaving 12 bases of the junction unmatched. The CDR3 runs to 18 residues. CDR3 coding DNA: TGTGCCAGAAGCTTTTCTTCCCGGACAGGATGGAGCAATCAGCCCCAGCATTTT. Protein sequence: CARSFSSRTGWSNQPQHF.

The chain has TRBV27 and TRBJ1-1, with D perhaps TRBD1 (6 bases). Germline V lookup: CDR1 MNHEY, CDR2 SMNVEV (reference sequence). The CDR3 is made up of 13 amino acids. V was shortened by 6 bases and J by 4 bases, with 12 bases between the two germline ends. The chain's CDR3 is CASSPWGATEAFF. CDR3 bases: TGTGCCAGCAGCCCATGGGGGGCCACTGAAGCTTTCTTT.

This chain links TRBV7-9 with TRBJ2-2, with 10 bases aligning to TRBD2. The junction had 8 bases not matched to a gene; V was cut back by 5 bases and J by 5 bases. The germline gives CDR1 SEHNR, CDR2 FQNEAQ (reference sequence). The CDR3 spans 16 residues. CDR3 loop: CASSVASGSNTGELFF. CDR3 DNA sequence: TGTGCCAGCAGCGTGGCTAGCGGGAGTAATACCGGGGAGCTGTTTTTT.

The chain combines TRBV5-1 with TRBJ2-2, with TRBD1 matching 7 bases. J was trimmed by 1 base and V by 2 bases; bases with no gene match: 11. Germline CDR1 SGHRS, CDR2 YFSETQ. The CDR3 spans 18 residues. CDR3 nucleotides: TGCGCCAGCAGCTTACTAGGACAGGCCGTTCTGAACACCGGGGAGCTGTTTTTT. This gives the protein CASSLLGQAVLNTGELFF.

The chain uses TRBV5-6 and TRBJ1-2; TRBD1 is a possible D gene (5 bases). The CDR3 is 13 residues long. V shed 4 bases and J shed 6 bases, with 13 bases lying between them. Germline CDR1 SGHDT, CDR2 YYEEEE. CDR3 residues: CASSAGGGDGYTF. CDR3 DNA: TGTGCCAGCAGCGCTGGGGGTGGGGATGGCTACACCTTC.

The V gene is TRBV28, the J gene TRBJ2-7, with a weak D call TRBD2 (6 bases). The CDR3 is 15 amino acids. Germline V gene lookup returns CDR1 MDHEN and CDR2 SYDVKM. V lost 6 bases to trimming and J lost 2 bases, with 17 bases between them. The CDR3 nucleotides are TGTGCCAGCAGGGGCACTAGCCGAAACCCCTACGAGCAGTACTTC. Protein product: CASRGTSRNPYEQYF.

J is TRBJ2-7 and V is TRBV9, with D hard to call. Trimming took 0 bases from V and 0 from J, leaving 13 bases between them. The CDR3 consists of 16 residues. Germline values: CDR1 SGDLS, CDR2 YYNGEE. Written as DNA, the CDR3 is TGTGCCAGCAGCGTAGACCCAGCAGGATACTCCTACGAGCAGTACTTC. Protein: CASSVDPAGYSYEQYF.

This clone occurred a few times. The genes are TRBV27 and TRBJ1-6, with D tentatively TRBD1 (5 bases). The CDR3 is 17 residues long. Trimming shortened V by 2 bases and J by 7 bases, and 18 bases separated the two germline ends. CDR1 and CDR2 (germline): MNHEY, SMNVEV (reference sequence). CDR3 in amino acids: CASSLAGAAGGNSPLHF. The CDR3 DNA reads as TGTGCCAGCAGTTTAGCCGGGGCGGCCGGGGGAAATTCACCCCTCCACTTT.

This rearrangement joins TRBV29-1 to TRBJ2-7; no firm D call. Per germline, CDR1 SQVTM and CDR2 ANQGSEA. V gave up 5 bases and J gave up 3 bases, with 14 bases separating them. This CDR3 has 13 residues. CDR3 sequence (DNA): TGCAGCGTTCGGTGGGGTGCAGGCTACGAGCAGTACTTC. Translation gives CSVRWGAGYEQYF.

The count of this clone is one. The J gene is TRBJ2-7, the V gene TRBV2; D ambiguous. CDR3 length: 11 residues. V was pared by 4 bases and J by 2 bases, with 3 bases between. CDR1 and CDR2 (germline): SNHLY, FYNNEI. CDR3 region: CASSVAYEQYF. DNA of the CDR3: TGTGCCAGCAGTGTAGCCTACGAGCAGTACTTC.

This clone was observed a few times. J is TRBJ1-2 and V is TRBV9; D gene uncertain. Germline CDR1 and CDR2: SGDLS and YYNGEE. Trimming removed 4 bases at V and 5 bases at J, with 18 bases between. The CDR3 has 15 residues. The DNA of the CDR3 is TGTGCCAGCAGCCCCTATTTGGGAGGTGAATATGGCTACACCTTC. It is translated as CASSPYLGGEYGYTF.

The chain joins TRBV30 to TRBJ2-1, with 10 bases aligning to TRBD1. This CDR3 region has 15 residues. V lost 3 bases, J lost 7 bases, and 9 bases stayed unmatched. Germline values: CDR1 GTSNPN, CDR2 SVGIG (reference sequence). The CDR3 DNA is TGTGCCTGGAGGGGGACCGGGACAGGGGTAAATGAGCAGTTCTTC. This sequence encodes CAWRGTGTGVNEQFF. The complete variable domain, with remaining parts taken from reference TRBV30 and TRBJ2-1, reads SQTIHQWPATLVQPVGSPLSLECTVEGTSNPNLYWYRQAAGRGLQLLFYSVGIGQISSEVPQNLSASRPQDRQFILSSKKLLLSDSGFYLCAWRGTGTGVNEQFFGPGTRLTVL.

The chain combines TRBV21-1 with TRBJ2-2. TRBV21-1 counts as a pseudogene. The CDR3 runs 17 residues. This CDR3 reads CASHTKGPSIITGELFF. The CDR3 DNA reads TGTGCCAGCCACACTAAAGGACCGAGTATAATCACCGGGGAGCTGTTTTTT.

The V gene is TRBV5-1, the J gene TRBJ1-1; TRBD1 might be the D (6 bases). Germline V lookup: CDR1 SGHRS, CDR2 YFSETQ. V was clipped by 3 bases and J by 0 bases, with 9 bases between them. The CDR3 runs 14 residues. The CDR3 loop is CASSSGQMNTEAFF. CDR3 in DNA: TGCGCCAGCAGCTCCGGACAGATGAACACTGAAGCTTTCTTT.

The gene calls are TRBV9 and TRBJ2-5; 11 bases are shared with TRBD2. CDR1 SGDLS and CDR2 YYNGEE come from the germline V gene. This CDR3 is 15 amino acids long. V lost 4 bases and J lost 2; bases outside the gene matches: 4. Written as DNA, the CDR3 is TGTGCCAGCAGCCTAGCGGGGGGCGAACAAGAGACCCAGTACTTC. It yields the protein CASSLAGGEQETQYF.

The chain uses TRBV25-1 and TRBJ2-1; no clear D gene. V lost 7 bases, J lost 4 bases, and 8 bases lay in between. The CDR3 is 12 residues long. Germline V gives CDR1 MGHDK, CDR2 SYGVNS. The CDR3 loop reads CASITDYNEQFF. The CDR3 DNA reads as TGTGCCAGCATCACGGATTACAATGAGCAGTTCTTC.

This clone showed up just once. The V and J genes are TRBV5-5 and TRBJ2-7, with TRBD2 matching 9 bases. Germline values: CDR1 SGHKS, CDR2 YYEKEE (reference sequence). The CDR3 runs 13 residues. The ends lost 3 bases at V and 5 bases at J; junction bases unmatched: 3. The CDR3 here is CASSYAGGDEQYF. The CDR3 DNA sequence: TGTGCCAGCAGCTACGCGGGAGGGGACGAGCAGTACTTC.

The chain is built from TRBV9 and TRBJ2-1, with D unresolved. The length of the CDR3 is 15 residues. V was pared by 0 bases and J by 0 bases, with 7 bases between. Per germline, CDR1 SGDLS and CDR2 YYNGEE. This CDR3 is CASSVDQSSYNEQFF. The DNA of the CDR3 is TGTGCCAGCAGCGTAGACCAGAGCTCCTACAATGAGCAGTTCTTC.